This is a list of T cell receptor beta chains from one sample in a study of T cell changes during pregnancy in multiple sclerosis. The repertoire was sequenced with immunoSEQ multiplex PCR; TCRdb's copy has only in-frame clones and lacks some. The sample lists 100,000 or so clones, approximately 91% occurring once. The input for sequencing was peripheral blood, taken after pregnancy. These receptors all come from a female donor with multiple sclerosis, enrolled in a pregnancy study. Both conserved end residues are part of each CDR3. D genes are given only for firm matches. The size field is filled for only some rows; it gives once, few, many or a size class.

CDR3 protein,CDR3 DNA,clone size,V gene,J gene,D gene
CASSLPTAETQYF,TGTGCCAGCAGCTTGCCAACCGCGGAGACCCAGTACTTC,-,TRBV5-6,TRBJ2-5,-
CASSLVSIGDTQYF,TGTGCCAGCAGCTTGGTATCTATCGGAGATACGCAGTATTTT,-,TRBV5-6,TRBJ2-3,-
CASMLGGTGRYEQYF,TGTGCCAGCATGCTCGGCGGGACAGGGAGATACGAGCAGTACTTC,once,TRBV2,TRBJ2-7,TRBD1
CASSLVGGASYEQYF,TGTGCCAGCAGCTTGGTTGGGGGGGCCTCCTACGAGCAGTACTTC,-,TRBV5-6,TRBJ2-7,-
CASSQTTGGTEAFF,TGTGCCAGCTCCCAAACAACAGGGGGCACTGAAGCTTTCTTT,-,TRBV6-6,TRBJ1-1,TRBD1
CASSLLAGLINEQFF,TGTGCCAGCAGCTTACTGGCGGGGTTGATTAATGAGCAGTTCTTC,-,TRBV7-9,TRBJ2-1,-
CASSQVAGTSYNEQFF,TGTGCCAGCAGCCAAGTGGCGGGGACCTCCTACAATGAGCAGTTCTTC,-,TRBV14,TRBJ2-1,-
CASSLGAGAFTDTQYF,TGTGCCAGCAGCTTAGGGGCGGGGGCCTTCACAGATACGCAGTATTTT,-,TRBV7-6,TRBJ2-3,-
CATSSDRDSYYEQYF,TGTGCCACCAGCAGCGACAGGGACTCTTACTACGAGCAGTACTTC,-,TRBV15,TRBJ2-7,-
CASESPGGPQETQYF,TGTGCCAGCGAAAGTCCGGGGGGCCCACAAGAGACCCAGTACTTC,-,TRBV7-9,TRBJ2-5,-
CASSLLLNQPQHF,TGTGCCAGCTCACTTCTCCTCAATCAGCCCCAGCATTTT,-,TRBV18,TRBJ1-5,-
CASKVEKRTAGFYGYTF,TGTGCCAGCAAGGTAGAGAAGAGAACGGCCGGGTTCTATGGCTACACCTTC,once,TRBV19,TRBJ1-2,-